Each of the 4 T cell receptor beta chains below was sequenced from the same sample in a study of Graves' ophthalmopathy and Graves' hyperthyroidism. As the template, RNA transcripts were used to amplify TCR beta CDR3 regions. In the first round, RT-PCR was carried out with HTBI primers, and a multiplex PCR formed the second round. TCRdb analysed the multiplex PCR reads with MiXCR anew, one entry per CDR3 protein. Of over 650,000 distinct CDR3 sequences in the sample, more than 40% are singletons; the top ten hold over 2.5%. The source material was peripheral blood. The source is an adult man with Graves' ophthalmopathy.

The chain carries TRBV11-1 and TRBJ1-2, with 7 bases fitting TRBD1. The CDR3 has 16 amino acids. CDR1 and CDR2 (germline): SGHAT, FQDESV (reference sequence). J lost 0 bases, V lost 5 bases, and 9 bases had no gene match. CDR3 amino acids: CASSQEGAGTNYGYTF. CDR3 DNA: TGTGCCAGCAGCCAGGAGGGGGCCGGTACTAACTATGGCTACACCTTC.

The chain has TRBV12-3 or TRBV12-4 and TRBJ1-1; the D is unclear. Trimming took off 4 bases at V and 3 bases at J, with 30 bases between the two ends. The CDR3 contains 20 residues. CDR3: CASSSPPGYIIVKKDTEAFF. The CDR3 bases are TGTGCCAGCAGTTCACCCCCGGGCTATATAATAGTCAAGAAGGACACTGAAGCTTTCTTT.

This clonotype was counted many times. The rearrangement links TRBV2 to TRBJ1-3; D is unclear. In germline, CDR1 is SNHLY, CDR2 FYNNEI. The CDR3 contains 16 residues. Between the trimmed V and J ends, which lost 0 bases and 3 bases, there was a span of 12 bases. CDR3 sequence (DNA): TGTGCCAGCAGTGAAGCGACCAGACTGGATGGAAACACCATATATTTT. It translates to CASSEATRLDGNTIYF.

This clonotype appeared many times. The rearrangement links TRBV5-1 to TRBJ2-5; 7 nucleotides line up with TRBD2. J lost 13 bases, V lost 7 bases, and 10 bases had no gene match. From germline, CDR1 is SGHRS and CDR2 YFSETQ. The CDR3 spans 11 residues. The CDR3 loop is CASVGLLASYF. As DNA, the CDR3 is TGCGCCAGCGTGGGGTTACTAGCGTCGTACTTC.